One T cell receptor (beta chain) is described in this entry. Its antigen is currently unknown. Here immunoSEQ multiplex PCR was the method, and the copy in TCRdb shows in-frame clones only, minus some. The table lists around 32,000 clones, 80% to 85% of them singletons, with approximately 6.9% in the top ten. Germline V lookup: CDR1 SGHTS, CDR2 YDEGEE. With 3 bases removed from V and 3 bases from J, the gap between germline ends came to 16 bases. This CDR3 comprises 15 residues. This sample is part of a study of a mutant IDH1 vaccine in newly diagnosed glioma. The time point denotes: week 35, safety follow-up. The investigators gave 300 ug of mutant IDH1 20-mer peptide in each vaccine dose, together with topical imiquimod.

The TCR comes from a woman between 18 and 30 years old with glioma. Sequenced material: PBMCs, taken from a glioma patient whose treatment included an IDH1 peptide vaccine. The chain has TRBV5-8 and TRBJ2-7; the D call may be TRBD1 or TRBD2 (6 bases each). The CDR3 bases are TGTGCCAGCAGCTCCGGGGGCAGGGGTAGCTACGAGCAGTACTTC. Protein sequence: CASSSGGRGSYEQYF. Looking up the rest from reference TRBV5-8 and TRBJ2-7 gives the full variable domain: EAGVTQSPTHLIKTRGQQATLRCSPISGHTSVYWYQQALGLGLQFLLWYDEGEERNRGNFPPRFSGRQFPNYSSELNVNALELEDSALYLCASSSGGRGSYEQYFGPGTRLTVT.